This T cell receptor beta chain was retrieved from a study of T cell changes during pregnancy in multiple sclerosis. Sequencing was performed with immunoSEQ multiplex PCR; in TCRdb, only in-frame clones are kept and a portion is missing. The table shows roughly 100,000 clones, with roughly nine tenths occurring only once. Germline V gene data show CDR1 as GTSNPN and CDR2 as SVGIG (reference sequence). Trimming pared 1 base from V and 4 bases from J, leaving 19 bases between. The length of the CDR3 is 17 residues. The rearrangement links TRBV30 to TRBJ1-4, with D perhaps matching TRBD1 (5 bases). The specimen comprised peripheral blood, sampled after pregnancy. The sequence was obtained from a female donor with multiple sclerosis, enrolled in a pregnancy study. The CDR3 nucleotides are TGTGCCTGGAGTGCAGGTTTAAGCGACAGATATAATGAAAAACTGTTTTTT. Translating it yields CAWSAGLSDRYNEKLFF.